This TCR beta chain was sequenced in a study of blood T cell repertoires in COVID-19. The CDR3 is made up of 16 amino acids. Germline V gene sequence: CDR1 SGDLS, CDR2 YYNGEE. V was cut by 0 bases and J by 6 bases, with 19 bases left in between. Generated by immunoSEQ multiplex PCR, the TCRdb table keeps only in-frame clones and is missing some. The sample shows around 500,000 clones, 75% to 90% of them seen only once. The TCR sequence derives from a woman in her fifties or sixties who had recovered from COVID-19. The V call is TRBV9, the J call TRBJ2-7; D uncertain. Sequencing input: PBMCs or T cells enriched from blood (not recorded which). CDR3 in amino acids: CASSVDGAYRSGEQYF. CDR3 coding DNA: TGTGCCAGCAGCGTAGATGGCGCGTACCGGTCGGGCGAGCAGTACTTC.